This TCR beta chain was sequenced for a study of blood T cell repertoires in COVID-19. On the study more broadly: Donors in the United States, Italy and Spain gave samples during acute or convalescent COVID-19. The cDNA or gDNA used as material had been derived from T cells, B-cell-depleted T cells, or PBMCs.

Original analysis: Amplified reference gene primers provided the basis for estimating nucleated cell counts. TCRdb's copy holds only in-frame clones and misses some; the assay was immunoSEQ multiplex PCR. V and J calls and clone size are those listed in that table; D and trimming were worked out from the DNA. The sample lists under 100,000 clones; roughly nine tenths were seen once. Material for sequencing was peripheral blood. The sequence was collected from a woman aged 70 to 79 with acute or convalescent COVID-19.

CDR3 amino acids: CASSTPSRPQHF. DNA for the CDR3: TGTGCCAGTAGTACCCCGAGTAGGCCCCAGCATTTT. This sequence joins TRBV19 and TRBJ1-5; D gene uncertain. Looked up from germline, CDR1 is LNHDA and CDR2 is SQIVND (reference sequence). The CDR3 has 12 amino acids. V lost 4 bases and J lost 9, with 10 bases in between.